This T cell receptor beta chain was found in a study of OX40 agonist ivuxolimab in advanced cancers. General notes on the study: Ivuxolimab was an agonistic, fully human IgG2 monoclonal antibody directed against OX40 (CD134), a costimulatory receptor. Intravenous ivuxolimab was administered to patients every 2 weeks at six dose levels: 0.01, 0.1, 0.3, 1.5, 3 and 10 mg/kg. A male proportion of roughly 85% and a mean age of approximately 61 years, ranging from about 23 to 90, were recorded for the dose-escalation cohort. Of the 50 to 55 patients in dose escalation, 19 had hepatocellular carcinoma, around 15 had melanoma, 9 had renal cell carcinoma and 9 had head and neck cancer. Three dose-escalation patients achieved partial responses, one with hepatocellular carcinoma and two with cutaneous melanoma. The paper covers the monotherapy dose-escalation part of the phase I ivuxolimab trial, which included N of about 51 patients. Peripheral TCRbeta sequencing aimed to test whether ivuxolimab altered TCR sequence diversity and caused clonal T-cell expansion. Prior anti-PD-1, anti-PD-L1 or anti-CTLA-4 therapy was permitted, and less than 45% of dose-escalation patients had received checkpoint inhibitors. Study-level results and caveats: Clonal expansion of both CD4+ and CD8+ blood T cells was observed from baseline to week 6 at doses 0.1 to 3.0 mg/kg. Antigen specificity was not determined for the clonally expanded peripheral T cells. On average, CD8+ T cells showed more expanded clones than CD4+ T cells after ivuxolimab. In the 0.1-3.0 mg/kg groups, partial responders were among the patients with the lowest normalized peripheral clonal expansion, particularly in CD8+ T cells. Low levels of normalized T-cell clonal expansion were also shown by some nonresponding patients.

For sequencing of the TCRbeta CDR3 region, genomic DNA was extracted from the sorted cells. The immunoSEQ Assay was used to sequence the TCRbeta CDR3 regions. TCRdb's version of the immuneACCESS table is confined to in-frame rearrangements and falls short of the full clone set. An unresolved V gene accounts for under half of the shortfall where checked; the remainder is of unknown origin. The sample table contains roughly 23,000 clones; only one count was recorded for roughly 84% of them. The ten largest clones take up about 35% of the sample. About this clone itself: Its antigen remains undetermined. Sequence at one end of the junction differs from germline and may be a read error.

Counted from cysteine to phenylalanine, this CDR3 has 14 amino acids. Of all the DNA, just the CDR3 is kept, 42 bases in frame from base 1. In the germline V gene, CDR1 corresponds to MNHEY and CDR2 to SVGAGI. Patients with autoimmune disease history or receiving systemic immunosuppression were excluded from the trial. Peripheral blood for TCR sequencing was collected from all dose cohorts at baseline, on cycle 4 day 1, and on cycle 7 day 1. Samples were obtained from an open-label, multicenter, first-in-human phase I dose-escalation trial of ivuxolimab. Adults with locally advanced or metastatic head and neck squamous cell, hepatocellular, melanoma or renal cell carcinoma were enrolled in the trial. CD4+ and CD8+ T cells were sorted separately from peripheral blood before TCR sequencing.

The chain is assembled from TRBV6-5 and TRBJ2-3, with a tentative D gene TRBD1 over 6 matching bases. Sequenced here: CD4+ or CD8+ T cells sorted from blood, sampled in a trial of the OX40 agonist ivuxolimab. The sequence derives from an adult with an advanced solid tumor such as melanoma, head and neck, liver or kidney cancer. The DNA sequence is TGTACCAGCAGTTACAGGCAGGGGATAGATACGCAGTATTTT. Its protein is CTSSYRQGIDTQYF.